This T cell receptor beta chain originates from a study of blood T cell repertoires in COVID-19. Study background: The United States, Italy and Spain supplied acute and convalescent COVID-19 samples.

Sequencing was performed with immunoSEQ multiplex PCR; in TCRdb, only in-frame clones are kept and a portion is missing. This sample yields about 320,000 clones, of which roughly nine tenths are seen a single time; around 2.5% belongs to the top ten. Participants' own reports of clinical history determined their cohort assignment. Each recovered donor of Cohort 3 presented with two negative PCRs, clearance, or symptom resolution. Sequences were obtained from PBMCs or T cells enriched from blood (not recorded which). This TCR was sampled from a man between 60 and 70 years old who had recovered from COVID-19.

CDR3 region: CSVAPFSGGKGETQYF. The CDR3 nucleotides are TGCAGCGTTGCCCCCTTTTCGGGTGGAAAAGGAGAGACCCAGTACTTC. The chain combines TRBV29-1 with TRBJ2-5; D unresolved. V lost 4 bases to trimming and J lost 4 bases, with 22 bases between them. CDR1 is SQVTM and CDR2 is ANQGSEA in the germline V gene. This CDR3 has 16 residues.